This entry describes one T cell receptor beta chain. What it recognizes is unknown. CDR3 length: 16 residues. The germline V gene encodes CDR1 SGDLS and CDR2 YYNGEE. V lost 3 bases and J lost 5; bases outside the gene matches: 8. TCRdb itself ran the RT-PCR reads through MiXCR, one entry per CDR3 protein. The sample shows about 190,000 distinct CDR3 sequences, 14% of them seen only once. The sample originates from a study of response to subunit inactivated influenza vaccine. Findings and caveats of the study: New T cells are recruited in small numbers by each seasonal influenza vaccination, according to the authors' suggestion.

The TCR comes from a man aged 50 to 60 who received an inactivated influenza vaccine. Sequences were derived from CD8+ T cells sorted from PBMCs, sampled 5 days after vaccination. This chain links TRBV9 with TRBJ1-4, with 9 bases matching TRBD1. CDR3 bases: TGTGCCAGCAGCGCTTACTCCGGGACAGGGAATGAAAAACTGTTTTTT. Its protein is CASSAYSGTGNEKLFF.